The 12 T cell receptor beta chains in this list originate from one sample, sequenced in a study of blood T cell repertoires in COVID-19. Here immunoSEQ multiplex PCR was the method, and the copy in TCRdb shows in-frame clones only, minus some. Among some 70,000 clones listed, roughly four fifths were seen once. Sequenced: peripheral blood. Receptor source: an older woman with acute or convalescent COVID-19.

This chain uses TRBV19 with TRBJ2-1; 9 bases agree with TRBD1. There are 14 residues in the CDR3. Germline V lookup: CDR1 LNHDA, CDR2 SQIVND (reference sequence). With V trimmed by 6 bases and J by 2 bases, 2 bases remained unmatched. The CDR3 is CASSGTGTYNEQFF. As DNA, the CDR3 is TGTGCCAGTAGCGGGACAGGGACCTACAATGAGCAGTTCTTC.

The CDR3 sequence: CASIESSYNSPLHF. As DNA, the CDR3 is TGCGCCAGCATAGAAAGCTCCTATAATTCACCCCTCCACTTT. V is TRBV10-2 and J is TRBJ1-6; D call uncertain. The CDR3 covers 14 residues. V was cut by 7 bases and J by 0 bases, with 7 bases left in between. Germline CDR1 reads WSHSY; CDR2 reads SAAADI.

This chain uses TRBV29-1 with TRBJ2-1; D unresolved. Trimming left V 4 bases short and J 0 bases short, with 7 bases between. The CDR3 loop spans 13 amino acids. CDR1 and CDR2 from the germline V gene are SQVTM and ANQGSEA. CDR3 nucleotides: TGCAGCGTTGGTCAGTTCTCCTACAATGAGCAGTTCTTC. Translated, it gives CSVGQFSYNEQFF.

The chain carries TRBV10-3 and TRBJ1-1; tentative D call: TRBD1 (5 bases). Germline CDR1 is ENHRY and CDR2 is SYGVKD. This CDR3 spans 14 amino acids. The V gene lost 4 bases and the J gene lost 0 bases, with 9 bases spanning the gap. The CDR3 DNA follows: TGTGCCATCAGTGGACAAGGGGTGAACACTGAAGCTTTCTTT. Protein: CAISGQGVNTEAFF.

In this sample, this clone turned up many times. This chain joins TRBV2 and TRBJ2-2, with D possibly matching TRBD1 (5 bases). The CDR3 runs 14 residues. Germline CDR1 and CDR2: SNHLY and FYNNEI. Between the trimmed V and J ends, which lost 9 bases and 6 bases, there was a span of 17 bases. The CDR3 nucleotides read TGTGCCAGTCACCAGGGCTATGGCGCCGGGGAGCTGTTTTTT. This codes for CASHQGYGAGELFF.

The V call is TRBV19, the J call TRBJ2-7, with TRBD2 identical over 8 bases. The length of the CDR3 is 17 residues. V trimming: 3 bases; J trimming: 0 bases; junction bases outside the gene matches: 10. CDR1 is LNHDA and CDR2 is SQIVND in the germline V gene (reference sequence). The CDR3 reads CASSIGTSGISSYEQYF. As DNA, the CDR3 is TGTGCCAGTAGTATCGGTACTAGCGGCATTAGCTCCTACGAGCAGTACTTC.

The rearrangement links TRBV28 to TRBJ2-7, with a tentative D call TRBD1 (5 bases). In germline, CDR1 is MDHEN, CDR2 SYDVKM. V lost 6 bases and J 2 bases, leaving 14 bases between the germline ends. The CDR3 extends over 14 amino acids. DNA of the CDR3: TGTGCCAGCAGAACCCCGACAGCTACCTACGAGCAGTACTTC. This codes for CASRTPTATYEQYF. The full variable domain, completed using reference TRBV28 and TRBJ2-7, is DVKVTQSSRYLVKRTGEKVFLECVQDMDHENMFWYRQDPGLGLRLIYFSYDVKMKEKGDIPEGYSVSREKKERFSLILESASTNQTSMYLCASRTPTATYEQYFGPGTRLTVT.

This clone was recorded only once. The chain joins TRBV4-3 to TRBJ2-2, with TRBD1 identical over 7 bases. Germline CDR1 reads LGHNA; CDR2 reads YSLEER. The trim removed 4 bases at V and 5 bases at J, leaving 10 bases unmatched. The CDR3 consists of 16 residues. The CDR3 DNA follows: TGCGCCAGCAGCCGGACCGGGACAGACATAACCGGGGAGCTGTTTTTT. Translated: CASSRTGTDITGELFF.

This chain connects TRBV7-8 to TRBJ2-1, with TRBD2 matching over 9 bases. The V segment lost 1 base and the J segment 5 bases; nucleotides outside the gene matches: 3. This CDR3 region has 15 residues. The germline CDR1 and CDR2 sequences are SGHVS and FQNEAQ. CDR3: CASSLGRGGNNEQFF. The CDR3 DNA follows: TGTGCCAGCAGCTTAGGGCGGGGGGGCAACAATGAGCAGTTCTTC. Using reference TRBV7-8 and TRBJ2-1 for the parts outside the CDR3, the full variable domain is GAGVSQSPRYKVAKRGQDVALRCDPISGHVSLFWYQQALGQGPEFLTYFQNEAQLDKSGLPSDRFFAERPEGSVSTLKIQRTQQEDSAVYLCASSLGRGGNNEQFFGPGTRLTVL.

The chain combines TRBV2 with TRBJ2-3, with TRBD2 matching 15 bases. This CDR3 comprises 18 residues. Unmatched junction bases numbered 13, after V lost 7 bases and J lost 5 bases. CDR1 is SNHLY, CDR2 FYNNEI, per germline. CDR3 bases: TGTGCCAGCACTACACTTTTAGGACTAGCGGGAGGGGGAGATACGCAGTATTTT. Protein product: CASTTLLGLAGGGDTQYF.

The chain is built from TRBV7-9 and TRBJ1-1; 8 bases fit TRBD1. J lost 0 bases, V lost 8 bases, and 8 bases had no gene match. The CDR3 has 15 residues. Germline loops: CDR1 SEHNR, CDR2 FQNEAQ (reference sequence). DNA for the CDR3: TGTGCCAGCCTCGGACAGGGCGTAATGAACACTGAAGCTTTCTTT. It yields the protein CASLGQGVMNTEAFF.

V and J are TRBV3-1 (or the pseudogene TRBV3-2) and TRBJ2-5; 8 bases line up with TRBD1. Looked up from germline, CDR1 is LGHDT and CDR2 is YNNKEL (reference sequence). J lost 7 bases, V lost 3 bases, and 7 bases had no gene match. The CDR3 covers 14 residues. This CDR3 reads CASSHSDRDGTQYF. In nucleotides, the CDR3 is TGTGCCAGCAGCCACTCGGACAGGGACGGGACCCAGTACTTC.